This T cell receptor beta chain was captured in a study of cytomegalovirus exposure and HLA in healthy donors. Study observations and caveats: A previous analysis found most TCR beta V segments productive roughly 87% or roughly 30% of the time. The availability of immune exposure information extended only to CMV serostatus. In a later analysis, most CMV-associated TCR beta chains appeared HLA-restricted.

Vbeta (60) and Jbeta (13) primers were used in the PCR. Profiled with immunoSEQ multiplex PCR; TCRdb holds only in-frame clones, not every one. The repertoire consists of about 220,000 clones, with roughly 83% occurring once and the leading ten covering 0.71%. To note about this clone: Its specificity is not known.

The sequenced sample consisted of PBMCs. The origin of this receptor is a boy between 2 and 10 years old in good health and CMV-seronegative.

The CDR3 DNA sequence: TGTGCCAGCAGCTTTTCCGACGAGCAGTACTTC. Encoded protein: CASSFSDEQYF. The chain links TRBV11-2 to TRBJ2-7; D gene unclear. The germline V gene has CDR1 SGHAT and CDR2 FQNNGV. The CDR3 runs to 11 residues. Trimming removed 3 bases from V and 5 bases from J, with 5 bases in between.